This TCR beta chain comes out of a study of CD8+ T cells in alopecia areata. Study-wide results and caveats: Lesional scalp exceeded normal scalp in clonality, especially in alopecia totalis/universalis.

In regard to this clone: Its antigen is undetermined. Other nucleotide sequences from this sample produce the same CDR3.

The CDR3 is 11 residues long. CDR1 and CDR2 from the germline V gene are GTSNPN and SVGIG (reference sequence). The V gene lost 0 bases and the J gene lost 3 bases, with 3 bases spanning the gap. Investigators isolated RNA and reverse transcribed it into cDNA to act as the sequencing template. Sequencing was performed with immunoSEQ multiplex PCR; in TCRdb, only in-frame clones are kept and a portion is missing. Of fewer than 150,000 clones listed, 45% to 60% were seen once; the top ten hold about 4.9%. The authors sorted CD4+ and CD8+ T cells from PBMCs. This material consisted of CD4+ T cells sorted from blood, taken at week 0. V is TRBV30 and J is TRBJ2-7; D unresolved. The TCR comes from a human donor with alopecia areata. CDR3: CAWSVGYEQYF. CDR3 bases: TGTGCCTGGAGTGTGGGCTACGAGCAGTACTTC.